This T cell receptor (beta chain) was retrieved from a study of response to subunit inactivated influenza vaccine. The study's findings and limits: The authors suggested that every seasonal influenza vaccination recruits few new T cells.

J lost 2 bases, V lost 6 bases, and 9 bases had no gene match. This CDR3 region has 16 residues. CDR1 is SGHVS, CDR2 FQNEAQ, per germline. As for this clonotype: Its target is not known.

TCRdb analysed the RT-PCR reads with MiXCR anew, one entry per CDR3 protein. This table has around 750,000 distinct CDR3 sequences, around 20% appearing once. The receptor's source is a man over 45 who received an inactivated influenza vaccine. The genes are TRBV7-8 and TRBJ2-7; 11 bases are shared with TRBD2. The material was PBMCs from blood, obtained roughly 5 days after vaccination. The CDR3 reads CASSPRTSGLTYEQYF. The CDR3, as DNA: TGTGCCAGCAGTCCCCGGACTAGCGGGTTGACCTACGAGCAGTACTTC.